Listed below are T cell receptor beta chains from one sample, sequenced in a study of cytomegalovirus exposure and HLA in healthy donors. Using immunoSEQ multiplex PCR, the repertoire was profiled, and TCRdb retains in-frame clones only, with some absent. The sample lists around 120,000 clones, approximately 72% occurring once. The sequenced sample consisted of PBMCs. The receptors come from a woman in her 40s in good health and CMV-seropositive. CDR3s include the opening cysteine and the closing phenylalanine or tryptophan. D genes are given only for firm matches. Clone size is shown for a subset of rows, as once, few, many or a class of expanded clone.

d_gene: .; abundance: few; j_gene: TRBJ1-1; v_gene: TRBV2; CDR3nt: TGTGCCAGCGCTGGGCGGAACACTGAAGCTTTCTTT; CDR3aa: CASAGRNTEAFF
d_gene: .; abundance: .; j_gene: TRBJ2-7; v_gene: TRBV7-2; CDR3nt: TGTGCCAGCAGCTTGTACCCCTCCAGGTCCTCTTTCCGTTACGAGCAGTACTTC; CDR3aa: CASSLYPSRSSFRYEQYF
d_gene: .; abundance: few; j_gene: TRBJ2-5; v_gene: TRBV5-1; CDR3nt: TGCGCCAGCAGCTTTGGCAACCAAGAGACCCAGTACTTC; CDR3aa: CASSFGNQETQYF
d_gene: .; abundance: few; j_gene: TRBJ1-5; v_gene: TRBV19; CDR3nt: TGTGCCAGTACCCCCCGCGCGGGGAGCAATCAGCCCCAGCATTTT; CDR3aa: CASTPRAGSNQPQHF
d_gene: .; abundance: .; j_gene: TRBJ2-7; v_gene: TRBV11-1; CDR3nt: TGTGCCAGCAGCCTAGGAGGGGGACGGATGTCTGGCGAGCAGTACTTC; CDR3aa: CASSLGGGRMSGEQYF
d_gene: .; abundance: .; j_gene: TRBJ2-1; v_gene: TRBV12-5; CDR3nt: TGTGCTAGTGGTTTGAGGGAGCGGGTGAATGAGCAGTTCTTC; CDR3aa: CASGLRERVNEQFF
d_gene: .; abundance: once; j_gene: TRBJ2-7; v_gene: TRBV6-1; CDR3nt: TGTGCCAGCAGAACCCCCCCGGCCTACGAGCAGTACTTC; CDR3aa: CASRTPPAYEQYF
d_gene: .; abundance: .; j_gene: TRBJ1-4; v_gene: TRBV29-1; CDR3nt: TGCAGCGTTGAAGGGGGTGACAGTGTCGAAAAACTGTTTTTT; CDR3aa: CSVEGGDSVEKLFF
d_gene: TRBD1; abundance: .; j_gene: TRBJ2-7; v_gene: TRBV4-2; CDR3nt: TGTGCCAGCAGCCAAGAGGAGGGAACAGGGGGATTCTACGAGCAGTACTTC; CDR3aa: CASSQEEGTGGFYEQYF
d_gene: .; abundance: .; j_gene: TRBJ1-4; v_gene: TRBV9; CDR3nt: TGTGCCAGCAGTGCTGAAGGGAGCCCTAAGGGAAAACTGTTTTTT; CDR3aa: CASSAEGSPKGKLFF
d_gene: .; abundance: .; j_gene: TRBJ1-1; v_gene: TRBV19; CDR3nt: TGTGCCAGTCGGTGGGGCGCGTCCTTGAACACTGAAGCTTTCTTT; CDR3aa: CASRWGASLNTEAFF
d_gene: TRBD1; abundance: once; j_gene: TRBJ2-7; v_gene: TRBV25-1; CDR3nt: TGTGCCAGCAGTTCAAGAGGACAGGGTAACCACGAGCAGTACTTC; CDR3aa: CASSSRGQGNHEQYF
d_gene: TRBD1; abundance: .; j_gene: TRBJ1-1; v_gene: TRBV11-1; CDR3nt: TGTGCCAGCAGTCTGGGACAGGGCACTGAAGCTTTCTTT; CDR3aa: CASSLGQGTEAFF
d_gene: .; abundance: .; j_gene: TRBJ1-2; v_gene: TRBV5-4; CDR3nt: TGTGCCAGCAGCTTGATCGACTATGGCTACACCTTC; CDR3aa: CASSLIDYGYTF
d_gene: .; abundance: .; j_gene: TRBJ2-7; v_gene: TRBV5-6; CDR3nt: TGTGCCAGCAGCTTTGAGTACGAGCAGTACTTC; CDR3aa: CASSFEYEQYF
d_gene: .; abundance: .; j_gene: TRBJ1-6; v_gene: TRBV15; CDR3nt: TGTGCCACCAGCAGAGATCAGGGGTTCTCACCCCTCCACTTT; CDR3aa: CATSRDQGFSPLHF
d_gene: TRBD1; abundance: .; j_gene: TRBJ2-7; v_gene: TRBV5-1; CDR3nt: TGCGCCAGCAGCCCGGACAGGGGAACCTACGAGCAGTACTTC; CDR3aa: CASSPDRGTYEQYF
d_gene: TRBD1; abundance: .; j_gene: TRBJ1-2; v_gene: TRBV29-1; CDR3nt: TGCAGCGGATTAGGACATCAGGGGGACGACTACACCTTC; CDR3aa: CSGLGHQGDDYTF
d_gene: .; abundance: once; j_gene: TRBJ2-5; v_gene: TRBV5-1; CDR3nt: TGCGCCAGCAGCTTGGGAGGGGGAGAGACCCAGTACTTC; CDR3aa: CASSLGGGETQYF
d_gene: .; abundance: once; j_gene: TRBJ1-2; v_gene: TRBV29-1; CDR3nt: TGCAGCGTTGAATACGGACTTCTAGATTATGGCTACACCTTC; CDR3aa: CSVEYGLLDYGYTF
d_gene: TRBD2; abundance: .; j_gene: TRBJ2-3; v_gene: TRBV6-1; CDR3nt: TGTGCCAGCAGTGCTCCCGTTTGGGGGACTAGCGGGGGGACCCCAGATACGCAGTATTTT; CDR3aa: CASSAPVWGTSGGTPDTQYF
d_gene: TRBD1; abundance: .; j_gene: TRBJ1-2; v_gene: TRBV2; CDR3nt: TGTGCCAGCAGGGAACAGGGGGCTGGCTATGGCTACACCTTC; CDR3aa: CASREQGAGYGYTF
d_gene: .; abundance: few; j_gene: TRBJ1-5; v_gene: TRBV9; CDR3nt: TGTGCCAGCAGCGTGGGGGACAACAATCAGCCCCAGCATTTT; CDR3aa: CASSVGDNNQPQHF
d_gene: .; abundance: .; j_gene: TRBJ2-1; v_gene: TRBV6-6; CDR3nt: TGTGCCAGTAGACAAAGCGGCAATGAGCAGTTCTTC; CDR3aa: CASRQSGNEQFF
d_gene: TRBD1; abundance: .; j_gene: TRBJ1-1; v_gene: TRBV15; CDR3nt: TGTGCCACCAGCTTGACAGGGATAACTGAAGCTTTCTTT; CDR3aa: CATSLTGITEAFF
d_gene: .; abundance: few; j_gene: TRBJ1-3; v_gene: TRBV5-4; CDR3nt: TGTGCCAGCAGCTTGGGCACAGCCTCTGGAAACACCATATATTTT; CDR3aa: CASSLGTASGNTIYF
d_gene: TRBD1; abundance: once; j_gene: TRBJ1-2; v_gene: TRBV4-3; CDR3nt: TGCGCCAGCAGCCAAGTCAGGGGGACAGGCAACTATGGCTACACCTTC; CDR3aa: CASSQVRGTGNYGYTF
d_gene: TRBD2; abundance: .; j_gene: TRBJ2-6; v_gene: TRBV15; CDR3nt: TGTGCCACCAGCAGCGGACTAGCGGGGGATCTCTCTGGGGCCAACGTCCTGACTTTC; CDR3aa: CATSSGLAGDLSGANVLTF
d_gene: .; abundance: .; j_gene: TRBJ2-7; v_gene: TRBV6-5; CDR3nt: TGTGCCAGCAGTCGCAACCCGGGACTTGACTACGAGCAGTACTTC; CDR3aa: CASSRNPGLDYEQYF
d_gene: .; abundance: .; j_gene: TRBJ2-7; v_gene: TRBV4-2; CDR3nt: TGTGCCAGCAGTTCCTCCAGCTACGAGCAGTACTTC; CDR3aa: CASSSSSYEQYF
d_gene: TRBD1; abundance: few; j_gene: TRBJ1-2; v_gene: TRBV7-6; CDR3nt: TGTGCCAGCAGCTTAGACTCAGGGGGCTATGGCTACACCTTC; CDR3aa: CASSLDSGGYGYTF
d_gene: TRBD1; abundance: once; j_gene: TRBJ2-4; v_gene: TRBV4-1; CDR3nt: TGCGCCAGCAGCAATCTCTACCGGACAGGGGACATTCAGTACTTC; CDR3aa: CASSNLYRTGDIQYF
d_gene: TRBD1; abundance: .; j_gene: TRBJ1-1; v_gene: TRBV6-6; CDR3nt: TGTGCCAGCAGATCACAGGGGTTGACTGAAGCTTTCTTT; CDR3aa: CASRSQGLTEAFF
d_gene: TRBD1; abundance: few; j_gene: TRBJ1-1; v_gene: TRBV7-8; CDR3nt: TGTGCCAGCAGCTTAAGGGACAGGGGGCGAGCTTTCTTT; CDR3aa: CASSLRDRGRAFF
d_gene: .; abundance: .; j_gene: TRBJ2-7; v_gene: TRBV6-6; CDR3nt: TGTGCCAGCAGTTATCACAGGGTTAGCCACGAGCAGTACTTC; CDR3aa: CASSYHRVSHEQYF
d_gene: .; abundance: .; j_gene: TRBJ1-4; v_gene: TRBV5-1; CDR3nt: TGCGCCAGCAGCTATCAGAGGGCGACTAATGAAAAACTGTTTTTT; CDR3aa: CASSYQRATNEKLFF
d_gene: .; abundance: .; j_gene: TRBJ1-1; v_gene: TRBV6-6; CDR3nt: TGTGCCAGCAGTCCGGTCCTGAACACTGAAGCTTTCTTT; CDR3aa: CASSPVLNTEAFF
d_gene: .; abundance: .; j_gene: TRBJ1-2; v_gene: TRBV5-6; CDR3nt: TGTGCCAGCAGCTGGGGGAGGGGTGACGGCTACACCTTC; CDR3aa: CASSWGRGDGYTF
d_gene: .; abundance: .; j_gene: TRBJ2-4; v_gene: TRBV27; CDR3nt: TGTGCCAGCGGTGCGCTCGCGGGGCGAAACATTCAGTACTTC; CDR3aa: CASGALAGRNIQYF
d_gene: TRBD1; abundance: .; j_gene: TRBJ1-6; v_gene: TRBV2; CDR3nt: TGTGCCAGCAGGACGGACAGGGGGAATTCACCCCTCCACTTT; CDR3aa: CASRTDRGNSPLHF
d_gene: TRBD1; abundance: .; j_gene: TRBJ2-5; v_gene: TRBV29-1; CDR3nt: TGCAGCGTAGCCCGGACAGGGTTGGGGGAGACCCAGTACTTC; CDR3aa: CSVARTGLGETQYF
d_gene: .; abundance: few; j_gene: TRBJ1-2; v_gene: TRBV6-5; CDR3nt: TGTGCCAGCAGTTACTCGAAACAGGTGAACTATGGCTACACCTTC; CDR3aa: CASSYSKQVNYGYTF
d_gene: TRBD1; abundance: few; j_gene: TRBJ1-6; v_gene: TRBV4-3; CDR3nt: TGCGCCAGCAGCGACAGGGGAAATTCACCCCTCCACTTT; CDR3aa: CASSDRGNSPLHF
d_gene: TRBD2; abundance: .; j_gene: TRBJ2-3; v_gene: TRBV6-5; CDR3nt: TGTGCCAGCAGTTACTCCCGTTCGACTAGCGGGAGCACGCAGTATTTT; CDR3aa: CASSYSRSTSGSTQYF
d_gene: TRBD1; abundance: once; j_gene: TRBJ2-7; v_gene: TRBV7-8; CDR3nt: TGTGCCAGCAGCCGGGACAGACAAAGCTCCTACGAGCAGTACTTC; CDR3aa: CASSRDRQSSYEQYF
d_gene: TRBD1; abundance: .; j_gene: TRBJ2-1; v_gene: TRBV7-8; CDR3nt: TGTGCCAGCAGCTTTCCCCGGGACAGGGGTTTGAGTGGCAATGAGCAGTTCTTC; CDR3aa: CASSFPRDRGLSGNEQFF
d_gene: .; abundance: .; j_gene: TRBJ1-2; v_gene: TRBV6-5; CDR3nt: TGTGCCAGCAGATCCCGTACTAACTATGGCTACACCTTC; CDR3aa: CASRSRTNYGYTF
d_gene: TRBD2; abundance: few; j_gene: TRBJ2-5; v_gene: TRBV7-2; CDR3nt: TGTGCCAGCAGCTTAGTGGGGAGGGGTGGGGAGGGAGAGACCCAGTACTTC; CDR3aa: CASSLVGRGGEGETQYF
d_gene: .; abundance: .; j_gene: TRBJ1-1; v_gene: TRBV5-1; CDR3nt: TGCGCCAGCAGCTTGCAGGGGCAGAACACTGAAGCTTTCTTT; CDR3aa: CASSLQGQNTEAFF
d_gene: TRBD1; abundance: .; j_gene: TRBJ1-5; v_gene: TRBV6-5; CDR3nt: TGTGCCAGCAGTTATAACAGGGGGCTTCAGCCCCAGCATTTT; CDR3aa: CASSYNRGLQPQHF